This TCR beta chain comes out of a study of blood T cells in healthy people across ages. With respect to this clonotype: One end of the junction is discordant with germline, which a read error may explain.

There are 17 residues in the CDR3. The V gene's germline CDR1 is SGHTA and CDR2 FQGNSA. The authors ran a second PCR of about 6 to 12 cycles using a sample-barcoded 5' primer and a J-beta primer mix. Every cDNA molecule bore a tag from a template-switch adaptor containing 12 random nucleotides. TCRdb re-derived calls from the 5' RACE reads in MiXCR, one entry per CDR3 protein. The table records approximately 940,000 distinct CDR3 sequences, 48% of them present only once. The rearrangement uses TRBV7-2 and TRBJ2-5, with TRBD1 matching 9 bases. Gene TRBJ2-7 matches the end of the DNA better, so the J call may be wrong. Material: blood. The clonotype originates from a young man in good health. The CDR3, as DNA: TGTGCCGGCAGCTTCGACAGGACAGGGGCAAACACCTACGAGCAGTACTTC. This sequence encodes CAGSFDRTGANTYEQYF.